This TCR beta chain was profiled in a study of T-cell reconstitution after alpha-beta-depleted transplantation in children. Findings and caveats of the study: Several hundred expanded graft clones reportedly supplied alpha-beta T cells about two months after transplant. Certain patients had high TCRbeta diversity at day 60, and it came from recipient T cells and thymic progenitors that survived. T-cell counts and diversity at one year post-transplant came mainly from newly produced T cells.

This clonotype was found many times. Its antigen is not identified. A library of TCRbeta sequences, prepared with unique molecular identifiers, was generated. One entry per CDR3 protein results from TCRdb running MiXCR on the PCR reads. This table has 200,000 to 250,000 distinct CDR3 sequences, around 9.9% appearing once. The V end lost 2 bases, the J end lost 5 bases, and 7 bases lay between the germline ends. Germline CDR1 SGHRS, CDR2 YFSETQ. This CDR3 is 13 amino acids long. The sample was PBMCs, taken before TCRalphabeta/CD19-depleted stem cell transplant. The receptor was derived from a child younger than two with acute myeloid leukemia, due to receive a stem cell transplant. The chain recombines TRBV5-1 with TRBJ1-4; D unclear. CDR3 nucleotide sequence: TGCGCCAGCAGCTTCACGGGAAATGAAAAACTGTTTTTT. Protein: CASSFTGNEKLFF. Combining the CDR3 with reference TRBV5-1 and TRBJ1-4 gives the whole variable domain KAGVTQTPRYLIKTRGQQVTLSCSPISGHRSVSWYQQTPGQGLQFLFEYFSETQRNKGNFPGRFSGRQFSNSRSEMNVSTLELGDSALYLCASSFTGNEKLFFGSGTQLSVL.